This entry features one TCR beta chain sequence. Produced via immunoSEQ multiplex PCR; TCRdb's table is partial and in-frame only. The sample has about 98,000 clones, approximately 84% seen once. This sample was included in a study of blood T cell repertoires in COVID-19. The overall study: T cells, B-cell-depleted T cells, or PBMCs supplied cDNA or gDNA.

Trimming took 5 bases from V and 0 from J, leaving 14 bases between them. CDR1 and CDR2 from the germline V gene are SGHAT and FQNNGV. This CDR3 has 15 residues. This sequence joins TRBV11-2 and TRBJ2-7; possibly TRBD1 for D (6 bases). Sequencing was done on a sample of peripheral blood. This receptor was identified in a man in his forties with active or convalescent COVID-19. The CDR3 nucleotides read TGTGCCAGCAGCCCGCGAGCAGGGGCCTCCTACGAGCAGTACTTC. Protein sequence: CASSPRAGASYEQYF.